Here is one T cell receptor (beta chain) with its context. Its antigen is undetermined. This specimen belongs to a study of cytomegalovirus exposure and HLA in healthy donors. The PCR used 60 Vbeta and 13 Jbeta primers. Method: immunoSEQ multiplex PCR; TCRdb's copy keeps in-frame clones and lacks some. The data contain some 91,000 clones, roughly three quarters of them singletons. Study-level findings and limits: In a later analysis, common viral pathogens appeared linked to several of the most significant clusters.

The receptor was derived from a woman aged 60 to 75 in good health and CMV-seronegative. Material: PBMCs.

The CDR3 region has the DNA TGCAGTGCTAGAGCGGGCTACGAGCAGTACTTC. Translating gives CSARAGYEQYF. This chain links TRBV20-1 with TRBJ2-7; no definite D call. V lost 1 base, J lost 3 bases, and 4 bases lay in between. This CDR3 spans 11 amino acids. The germline V gene has CDR1 DFQATT and CDR2 SNEGSKA (reference sequence).